The entry that follows covers one T cell receptor beta chain sequence. Its target is not known. The data originate from a study of cytomegalovirus exposure and HLA in healthy donors. Overall study context: Within the Caucasian-associated ancestry cluster were around 80% of the roughly 430 genotyped donors. Whole-study findings and limits: A missense DCLRE1C variant was associated with V- and J-gene trimming of TCR beta chains in a later analysis, and an independent cohort replicated the association.

The PCR used 60 Vbeta and 13 Jbeta primers. The repertoire was sequenced with immunoSEQ multiplex PCR; TCRdb's copy has only in-frame clones and lacks some. Among 200,000 to 250,000 clones listed, more than 65% were seen once. There are 14 residues in the CDR3. The V end lost 4 bases, the J end lost 8 bases, and 18 bases lay between the germline ends. The germline CDR1 and CDR2 sequences are SGHTS and YDEGEE. The rearrangement uses TRBV5-8 and TRBJ1-1; D is undetermined. The TCR sequence derives from a man aged 18 to 30 in good health and CMV-seronegative. Sequenced sample: PBMCs. Written as DNA, the CDR3 is TGTGCCAGCAGCACGATGGCCCGGACTGCGGAAGCTTTCTTT. Translating gives CASSTMARTAEAFF.